The 7 T cell receptor beta chains below all came from one sample that was sequenced in a study of T-cell reconstitution after alpha-beta-depleted transplantation in children. The TCRbeta library was prepared with unique molecular identifiers. From the PCR reads, TCRdb called clonotypes with MiXCR, one entry per CDR3 protein. This repertoire shows about 240,000 distinct CDR3 sequences, roughly 24% found once; its top ten account for 2.6%. This material consisted of PBMCs, taken before TCRalphabeta/CD19-depleted stem cell transplant. These receptors originate from a girl aged 2 to 10 with Fanconi anemia, due to receive a stem cell transplant.

In its sample, this clonotype was seen many times. The CDR3 loop reads CASADVNSNQPQHF. CDR3 coding DNA: TGTGCCAGCGCGGACGTTAATAGCAATCAGCCCCAGCATTTT. This rearrangement joins TRBV6-5 to TRBJ1-5; unclear D gene. This CDR3 comprises 14 residues. V gave up 8 bases and J gave up 0 bases, with 11 bases separating them. The germline CDR1 and CDR2 sequences are MNHEY and SVGAGI.

The chain has TRBV5-1 and TRBJ2-5; TRBD2 might be the D (6 bases). This CDR3 is built from 14 residues. The germline V and J ends were trimmed by 3 bases and 4 bases, with 13 bases remaining between them. Germline CDR1 and CDR2: SGHRS and YFSETQ. CDR3 amino acids: CASSWRLVTETQYF. CDR3 bases: TGCGCCAGCAGCTGGAGACTAGTGACAGAGACCCAGTACTTC.

This clonotype has more than one count but fewer than ten. The chain combines TRBV29-1 with TRBJ2-7; 10 bases line up with TRBD1. The CDR3 has 15 residues. V shed 6 bases and J 4 bases; nucleotides not matched to a gene: 12. CDR1 SQVTM and CDR2 ANQGSEA come from the germline V gene. CDR3 protein: CSVRDRGRRGYEQYF. The CDR3 DNA reads as TGCAGCGTACGGGACAGGGGACGTCGCGGATACGAGCAGTACTTC.

The genes are TRBV29-1 and TRBJ2-1; D might be TRBD2 (5 bases). The ends were cut back, 3 bases at V and 3 bases at J, with 15 bases in the middle. The CDR3 spans 15 residues. Germline V gene data show CDR1 as SQVTM and CDR2 as ANQGSEA. In nucleotides, the CDR3 is TGCAGCGTTGATAACTGGACTGACGTCTACAATGAGCAGTTCTTC. Its protein is CSVDNWTDVYNEQFF.

This clonotype was seen more than once but under ten times. The chain recombines TRBV25-1 with TRBJ2-1; D perhaps matches TRBD2 (6 bases). Trimming cost V 2 bases and J 0 bases, with 11 bases left between them. The CDR3 has 16 residues. Germline CDR1 MGHDK, CDR2 SYGVNS. For the CDR3, the DNA is TGTGCCAGCAGTGAAGATCTAGCGCCCTCCTACAATGAGCAGTTCTTC. This encodes CASSEDLAPSYNEQFF.

The sample holds one count of this clonotype. This sequence joins TRBV7-9 and TRBJ2-5; 7 positions match TRBD1. The J segment lost 0 bases and the V segment lost 5 bases, leaving 6 bases of the junction unmatched. The germline V gene has CDR1 SEHNR and CDR2 FQNEAQ (reference sequence). The CDR3 spans 15 residues. Here the CDR3 DNA reads TGTGCCAGCAGCCACCGGGACAGTTACCAAGAGACCCAGTACTTC. Amino acid sequence: CASSHRDSYQETQYF.

This clonotype was observed many times. The chain employs TRBV5-4 and TRBJ2-7; D is perhaps TRBD2 (7 bases). This CDR3 has 14 residues. Germline V gene sequence: CDR1 SGHNT, CDR2 YYREEE (reference sequence). V was shortened by 1 base and J by 5 bases, with 13 bases between the two germline ends. CDR3 nucleotide sequence: TGTGCCAGCAGCTTGACAGGGAGGGGGGACGAGCAGTACTTC. It translates to CASSLTGRGDEQYF.